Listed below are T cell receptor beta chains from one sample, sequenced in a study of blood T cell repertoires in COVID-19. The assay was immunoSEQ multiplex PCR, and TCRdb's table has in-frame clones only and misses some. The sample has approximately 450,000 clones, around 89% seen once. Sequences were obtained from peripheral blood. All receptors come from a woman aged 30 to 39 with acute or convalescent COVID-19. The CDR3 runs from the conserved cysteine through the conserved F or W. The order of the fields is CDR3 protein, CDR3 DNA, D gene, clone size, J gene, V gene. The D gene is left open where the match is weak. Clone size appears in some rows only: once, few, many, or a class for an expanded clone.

CDR3: CASSLLLSYEQYF; DNA: TGTGCCAGCAGCCTCCTCCTATCCTACGAGCAGTACTTC; D: -; size: -; J: TRBJ2-7; V: TRBV2
CDR3: CASSLTAEAETQYF; DNA: TGTGCCAGCAGCTTAACGGCCGAGGCTGAGACCCAGTACTTC; D: -; size: -; J: TRBJ2-5; V: TRBV7-3
CDR3: CASTQGSSYNSPLHF; DNA: TGTGCCAGCACACAGGGGAGCTCCTATAATTCACCCCTCCACTTT; D: TRBD1; size: -; J: TRBJ1-6; V: TRBV6-5
CDR3: CASNGRGQSPLHF; DNA: TGTGCCAGCAACGGCAGGGGGCAGTCACCCCTCCACTTT; D: TRBD1; size: -; J: TRBJ1-6; V: TRBV2
CDR3: CAWSVPGQGAGGYTF; DNA: TGTGCCTGGAGTGTCCCGGGACAGGGGGCAGGAGGCTACACCTTC; D: TRBD1; size: -; J: TRBJ1-2; V: TRBV30
CDR3: CASSSGLAGGETQYF; DNA: TGTGCCAGCAGTTCGGGACTAGCGGGGGGGGAGACCCAGTACTTC; D: TRBD2; size: -; J: TRBJ2-5; V: TRBV6-2/TRBV6-3
CDR3: CASSVGQANEKLFF; DNA: TGTGCCAGCAGCGTGGGACAGGCTAATGAAAAACTGTTTTTT; D: TRBD1; size: -; J: TRBJ1-4; V: TRBV7-9
CDR3: CASSSSLAETQYF; DNA: TGTGCCAGCAGCTCCTCCTTGGCAGAGACCCAGTACTTC; D: -; size: -; J: TRBJ2-5; V: TRBV7-3
CDR3: CASSLRDSFPSTQYF; DNA: TGCGCCAGCAGCCTAAGGGACAGTTTTCCCAGTACGCAGTATTTT; D: TRBD1; size: -; J: TRBJ2-3; V: TRBV4-1
CDR3: CASSAGTGISSGNTIYF; DNA: TGTGCCAGCAGCGCCGGGACAGGGATATCCTCTGGAAACACCATATATTTT; D: TRBD1; size: once; J: TRBJ1-3; V: TRBV9
CDR3: CASSSSGTGRLGYTF; DNA: TGCGCCAGCAGCTCCTCCGGGACAGGGAGACTTGGCTACACCTTC; D: TRBD1; size: -; J: TRBJ1-2; V: TRBV5-1
CDR3: CASSYMTDYGYTF; DNA: TGTGCCAGCAGTTATATGACAGACTATGGCTACACCTTC; D: -; size: -; J: TRBJ1-2; V: TRBV12-3/TRBV12-4
CDR3: CASSIRDSANSPLHF; DNA: TGTGCCAGTAGTATTCGGGACAGTGCCAATTCACCCCTCCACTTT; D: TRBD1; size: few; J: TRBJ1-6; V: TRBV19
CDR3: CASSNNRVYEQYF; DNA: TGTGCCAGCAGTAACAACAGGGTCTACGAGCAGTACTTC; D: -; size: -; J: TRBJ2-7; V: TRBV6-5
CDR3: CASRERTGGLSEQYF; DNA: TGTGCCAGCAGGGAGAGGACAGGGGGTCTGTCTGAGCAGTACTTC; D: TRBD1; size: -; J: TRBJ2-7; V: TRBV2
CDR3: CASRGSGLQETQYF; DNA: TGCGCCAGCAGGGGTAGCGGCCTTCAAGAGACCCAGTACTTC; D: -; size: -; J: TRBJ2-5; V: TRBV5-1
CDR3: CAISDPGSQPQHF; DNA: TGTGCCATCAGTGACCCTGGGAGTCAGCCCCAGCATTTT; D: -; size: once; J: TRBJ1-5; V: TRBV10-3
CDR3: CSVQYPTSYEQYF; DNA: TGCAGCGTTCAGTATCCGACAAGCTACGAGCAGTACTTC; D: -; size: -; J: TRBJ2-7; V: TRBV29-1
CDR3: CASTTTTGGIYGYTF; DNA: TGCGCCAGCACCACAACGACAGGGGGGATCTATGGCTACACCTTC; D: TRBD1; size: -; J: TRBJ1-2; V: TRBV4-1
CDR3: CASSPTDGNTGELFF; DNA: TGTGCCAGCAGCCCGACAGATGGGAACACCGGGGAGCTGTTTTTT; D: -; size: -; J: TRBJ2-2; V: TRBV7-9
CDR3: CASSDRVNTQYF; DNA: TGTGCCAGTAGCGATCGCGTCAATACGCAGTATTTT; D: -; size: -; J: TRBJ2-3; V: TRBV19
CDR3: CASSQRTGGLYEQYF; DNA: TGCGCCAGCAGCCAAAGGACAGGTGGGCTGTACGAGCAGTACTTC; D: TRBD1; size: -; J: TRBJ2-7; V: TRBV4-1
CDR3: CASSTTGYNQPQHF; DNA: TGTGCCAGTAGTACTACAGGATACAATCAGCCCCAGCATTTT; D: -; size: -; J: TRBJ1-5; V: TRBV19
CDR3: CASSYYRDRNSPLHF; DNA: TGTGCCAGCAGTTACTACCGGGACAGGAATTCACCCCTCCACTTT; D: TRBD1; size: -; J: TRBJ1-6; V: TRBV6-5
CDR3: CASSPLGRFSGNTIYF; DNA: TGTGCCAGCAGCCCCCTCGGGAGGTTCTCTGGAAACACCATATATTTT; D: -; size: few; J: TRBJ1-3; V: TRBV7-2
CDR3: CASSQRQGGNQPQHF; DNA: TGCGCCAGCAGCCAACGACAGGGTGGCAATCAGCCCCAGCATTTT; D: TRBD1; size: -; J: TRBJ1-5; V: TRBV4-1
CDR3: CASSLWKAGGQDEQFF; DNA: TGTGCCAGCAGTTTATGGAAAGCGGGGGGGCAGGATGAGCAGTTCTTC; D: TRBD2; size: -; J: TRBJ2-1; V: TRBV28